This TCR beta chain was found in a study of cytomegalovirus exposure and HLA in healthy donors (dated by TCRdb to about 2017). At the level of the whole study: According to an earlier analysis of a few hundred of the donors, about 179 million T cells yielded some 110 million unique TCR beta sequences and roughly 280 Gb of sequence data. An early release that covered more than 550 HLA-typed donors contained approximately 300 gigabases of sequencing data and 80 million or so unique TCR sequences. Among the approximately 400 genotyped donors, more than 70% belonged to the genetic ancestry cluster associated with self-reported Caucasian donors. The aim of the study was to test whether cataloging public T cell receptors could identify signatures of past pathogen exposure. The study profiled the T cell repertoires of some 610 subjects by immunosequencing and related them to cytomegalovirus serostatus. Along with the roughly 700-subject first cohort, a separate validation cohort of over a hundred different subjects was used. To predict cytomegalovirus infection status, the study brought together high-throughput TCR immunosequencing, statistical association of individual TCRs with disease status, and machine learning. A later analysis re-analyzed previously published TCR beta repertoires from approximately 670 donors and added high-resolution HLA genotyping to study TCR occurrence patterns. The later analysis used no new phenotypic data to find candidate immune exposures, relying instead on TCR beta sequences and their occurrence across donors. In an earlier analysis of 500 to 650 of the donors, high-throughput TCR beta sequencing was used to judge whether each TCR beta V gene segment behaved as functional or pseudogenic. Alongside the repertoire data, information on donor age, sex, ethnicity and CMV serostatus was compiled. A later genetic analysis used genome-wide SNP genotypes for about 65% of the roughly 700 donors, treating that subset as a discovery cohort. All discovery cohort repertoires had been generated on a single sequencing platform. HLA typing covered class I and class II loci at four-digit resolution. Typing coverage differed by locus: A, B, C, DRB1 and DQB1 were typed in roughly 620-630 donors, DQA1 in about 500, DPA1 in 600 to 610, and DPB1 in approximately 450. Roughly 5 DR-DQ haplotypes were handled as single units for association and clustering because linkage in the cohort was strong. Among some 410 genotyped donors of the cohort, an average of approximately 240,000 unique TCR beta nucleotide sequences were sequenced per donor, roughly 20% of them non-productive. General study outcomes and caveats: Linkage disequilibrium might explain the correlated functional status among segregating V segments, but an unknown experimental factor could not be ruled out. Because counts were too low, approximately 18 rarely observed V segments, including chromosome 9 orphons, were excluded from the earlier analysis of several hundred of the donors. This cohort had only TCR beta chains sequenced, and the lack of alpha or paired-chain data limited which features could be detected. Some IMGT-functional V segments, including TRBV6-2 and TRBV6-3, could not be told apart with the 87-base-pair reads, so those segments were excluded. In vitro tests confirmed that a few of the cytomegalovirus-associated TCR beta chains recognize cytomegalovirus antigens. A group of highly shared sequence variants was considered likely to be a technical artifact of the sequencing pipeline. For the cohort, immune exposure information was limited to CMV serostatus. In a later analysis, the rate of TCR association differed among HLA loci, with DRB1 alleles having the most associated TCRs and HLA-C alleles having the fewest. Most CMV-associated TCR beta chains appeared to be HLA-restricted in a later analysis, and the HLA associations seemed to be driven largely by CMV exposure. A further reported finding was that TCR beta sequences accurately predicted the HLA-A and HLA-B alleles for most subjects in the first cohort. An association between a missense DCLRE1C variant and V-gene and J-gene trimming of TCR beta chains was found in a later genetic analysis and replicated in an independent cohort. A total of about 150 TCR beta chains were listed by the study as associated with cytomegalovirus. Sequencing depth was assumed to be roughly uniform across donors in the presence/absence analyses, though that assumption may not hold. In a later analysis, HLA-associated TCR beta chains showed more clonal expansion and lower generation probabilities than non-associated chains that were equally common. Cytomegalovirus status was reported to be diagnosed by the classifier with high specificity and sensitivity in both the original and validation cohorts. Because some donors lacked HLA typing at each locus, the association tests relied only on the typed subset. An earlier analysis of some 590 of the donors showed that most TCR beta V segments appeared in productive rearrangements either about 87% or about 30% of the time, which broadly matched IMGT annotations. When HLA alleles, especially DR and DQ, strongly co-occurred, TCR associations were difficult to assign to individual alleles. According to a later analysis, parvovirus B19, influenza, CMV and Epstein-Barr virus appeared linked to several top co-occurrence clusters. In a later genetic analysis, fewer N-insertions in productive TCRs were reported among donors in an Asian-associated ancestry cluster than the roughly 700-donor mean. The authors suggested that the approach could potentially be generalized to other disease states and immunological phenotypes. A later analysis associated 16,951 TCR beta sequences with specific HLA alleles at a false discovery rate of 0.05. Most TCR sequences were observed very rarely across donors, whereas some public TCRs were present in many individuals.

Library preparation used the immunoSEQ multiplex PCR assay. For the multiplex PCR, a mixture combining 60 forward primers for TCR Vbeta segments and 13 reverse primers for TCR Jbeta segments was used. Amplification of the CDR3 region of rearranged TCR beta genes was performed with a multiplex PCR assay on genomic DNA. The Illumina HiSeq System was used to sequence the amplified TCR beta libraries as 87-base-pair reads. The study's processing was this. In a later analysis, some 80 million unique TCR beta chains were counted across the 650 to 750 repertoires, and approximately 9.9 million of these chains were shared by at least two donors. To remove PCR and sequencing errors, raw reads were error-corrected and collapsed into unique sequences using a nearest-neighbor algorithm that merged closely related sequences. CDR3 sequences were aligned to IMGT reference sequences to assign V, D and J gene segments. For a sequence to be retained, a match of at least six nucleotides to both a V gene segment and a J gene segment was required. A rearrangement was called productive if the CDR3 had no stop codons and remained in frame with V and J, and every other rearrangement was called non-productive. Following IMGT convention, CDR3 was defined as the stretch from the second conserved V-encoded cysteine to the conserved J-encoded phenylalanine. In an earlier analysis of 500 to 650 of the donors, sequences lacking an unambiguous match to a single V gene segment were excluded. In an earlier analysis of some 590 of the donors, a V segment was called functional when productive rearrangements were above 56.7%, and segregating when the standard deviation between donors exceeded 5%. A statistical classification framework was built for diagnosing cytomegalovirus status from the catalog of TCR beta chain sequences. V and J gene assignment, in a later analysis, came from comparing TCR nucleotide sequences with IMGT/GENE-DB human TR gene sequences. Using the TCRdist pipeline, a later analysis assigned CDR3 sequences along with most-parsimonious VDJ recombination scenarios. In a later analysis, each TCR beta chain was defined by its CDR3 amino acid sequence together with its V-gene family, and reads lacking a unique V-gene family were excluded. To address suspected cross-contamination and a sequencing artifact, a later analysis removed a few hundred highly shared, low-generation-probability nucleotide sequences. For each public chain, a later analysis derived a clonal expansion index from normalized ranks of inferred template counts within each repertoire. In a later analysis, generation probabilities were computed with a VDJ recombination model fitted to out-of-frame rearrangements, and the resulting probabilities were checked against IGoR. In a later analysis, TCR-TCR, TCR-HLA and TCR-CMV co-occurrence was scored with hypergeometric tests, and a repertoire-size bias correction was applied to TCR pairs. In a later analysis, false discovery rates were estimated by permuting HLA or CMV assignments 20 times. In a later analysis, co-occurring TCRs were grouped with DBSCAN, and TCRdist sequence similarity was added when clustering was performed within HLA-allele-positive subsets. Repertoires with fewer than 30,000 or more than 120,000 public chains, plus five repertoires with anomalous nucleotide sharing, were excluded from co-occurrence clustering. TCRdb obtained this table from immuneACCESS and retained in-frame rearrangements with V and J assigned. These tables miss some clones; where compared with another copy, unresolved V genes account for less than half of the shortfall, and the remainder is unexplained. The V and J calls and the clone size are those of that table, but D and trimming were determined from the DNA. The table kept for this sample lists 60,000 to 75,000 clones. The top ten clones comprise roughly 3.8% of the sample.

A note on this clone: This clone's antigen is unknown.

The cohort was made up of 500 to 850 healthy bone marrow donors. Cohort members were all nominally healthy when sampled, although unrecorded immune exposures were likely present. The donor tested CMV seropositive, placing the donor among the 250 to 300 seropositive members of the cohort. Every donor gave a peripheral blood sample, and the peripheral blood mononuclear cells from that sample were used for TCR beta sequencing. The Qiagen DNeasy Blood Extraction Kit was used to extract genomic DNA from the blood cell samples. Spanning cysteine to phenylalanine, the CDR3 consists of 11 amino acids. Solely the CDR3 DNA is kept, with 33 bases framed from the first base. CDR1 and CDR2 are read off the germline V gene (reference sequence) as DFQATT and SNEGSKA.

The TCR comes from a female donor in good health and CMV-seropositive. The specimen sequenced was PBMCs. Recombination joined TRBV20-1 with TRBJ2-7; TRBD2 is possibly the D segment (5 matching bases). DNA sequence: TGCAGCGGAGGTGGCTCCTACGAGCAGTACTTC. It translates to CSGGGSYEQYF.